This TCR beta chain derives from a study of blood T cell repertoires in COVID-19. The method was immunoSEQ multiplex PCR; TCRdb's version includes in-frame clones alone and lacks a portion of them. The data hold over 250,000 clones, with around 90% observed a single time. The length of the CDR3 is 15 residues. From germline, CDR1 is WNHNN and CDR2 SYGVQD (reference sequence). The junction had 9 bases not matched to a gene; V was cut back by 5 bases and J by 9 bases. The V call is TRBV10-1, the J call TRBJ2-1; 11 positions agree with TRBD1. The source material was PBMCs or T cells enriched from blood (not recorded which). This clonotype was sampled from a woman aged 25-40 years who had recovered from COVID-19. CDR3 sequence (DNA): TGCGCCAGCAGTAGGACAGGGGGCGAGGGGGTTGAGCAGTTCTTC. Its translation is CASSRTGGEGVEQFF.